The next 5 T cell receptor beta chains were all read from a single sample in a study of control samples from healthy donors and cancer patients. Profiling relied on immunoSEQ multiplex PCR, and the TCRdb table lists in-frame clones only, not all of them. The sample records about 160,000 clones, about 94% being singletons. Sequencing used blood. All receptors come from a woman between 35 and 50 years old in good health.

The rearrangement joins TRBV19 to TRBJ1-5, with D uncertain. The V gene lost 4 bases and the J gene lost 2 bases, with 12 bases spanning the gap. Germline lookup yields CDR1 LNHDA and CDR2 SQIVND (reference sequence). This CDR3 spans 15 amino acids. The CDR3 loop reads CASSKEGQRNQPQHF. Here the CDR3 DNA reads TGTGCCAGTAGTAAGGAGGGCCAACGCAATCAGCCCCAGCATTTT.

This clone was seen once. The V gene is TRBV6-1, the J gene TRBJ1-1, with 7 bases lining up with TRBD1. Losses at the gene ends were 3 bases for V and 2 bases for J; bases not matched to a gene: 6. This CDR3 spans 15 amino acids. CDR1 is MNHNS and CDR2 is SASEGT in the germline V gene. In DNA form, the CDR3 reads TGTGCCAGCAGTGAGGGGCAGGGGGTAAACACTGAAGCTTTCTTT. Translating it yields CASSEGQGVNTEAFF.

V usage is TRBV18 and J usage is TRBJ2-7; 7 positions agree with TRBD1. Germline V lookup: CDR1 KGHSH, CDR2 LQKENI. V trimming: 3 bases; J trimming: 3 bases; junction bases outside the gene matches: 8. The CDR3 extends over 15 amino acids. For the CDR3, the DNA is TGTGCCAGCTCACCTGGGAACGGACAGGACTACGAGCAGTACTTC. Residues: CASSPGNGQDYEQYF. Full variable domain (rest looked up from reference TRBV18 and TRBJ2-7): NAGVMQNPRHLVRRRGQEARLRCSPMKGHSHVYWYRQLPEEGLKFMVYLQKENIIDESGMPKERFSAEFPKEGPSILRIQQVVRGDSAAYFCASSPGNGQDYEQYFGPGTRLTVT.

The V call is TRBV5-4, the J call TRBJ2-5; D gene uncertain. V lost 1 base to trimming and J lost 4 bases, with 14 bases between them. Germline CDR1 and CDR2: SGHNT and YYREEE (reference sequence). CDR3 length: 15 amino acids. The CDR3 bases are TGTGCCAGCAGCTTGTCATGGGGTGGGCGAGAGACCCAGTACTTC. As protein: CASSLSWGGRETQYF.

This chain connects TRBV5-8 to TRBJ2-1; the D is unclear. The CDR3 extends over 12 amino acids. V gave up 0 bases and J gave up 4 bases, with 2 bases separating them. CDR1 is SGHTS, CDR2 YDEGEE, per germline. Here the CDR3 reads CASSLAYNEQFF. CDR3 DNA sequence: TGTGCCAGCAGCTTGGCGTACAATGAGCAGTTCTTC.